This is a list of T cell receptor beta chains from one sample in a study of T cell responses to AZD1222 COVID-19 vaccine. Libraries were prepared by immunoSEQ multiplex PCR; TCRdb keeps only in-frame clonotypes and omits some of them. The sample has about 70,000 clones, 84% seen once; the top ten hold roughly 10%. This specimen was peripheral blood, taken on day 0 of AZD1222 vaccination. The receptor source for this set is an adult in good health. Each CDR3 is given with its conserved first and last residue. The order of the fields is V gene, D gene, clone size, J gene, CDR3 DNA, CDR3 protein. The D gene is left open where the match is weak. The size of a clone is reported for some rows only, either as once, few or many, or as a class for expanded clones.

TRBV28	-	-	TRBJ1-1	TGTGCCAGCAGTTTAGCGGAATCTGAAGCTTTCTTT	CASSLAESEAFF
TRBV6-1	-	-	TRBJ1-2	TGTGCCAGCAGTGAAGTGGGGGACACCGGTATCACCTTC	CASSEVGDTGITF
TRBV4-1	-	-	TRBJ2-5	TGCGCCAGCAGCCAAGCGGGTCTTGGGACCCAAGAGACCCAGTACTTC	CASSQAGLGTQETQYF
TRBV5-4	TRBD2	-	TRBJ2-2	TGTGCCAGCAGCTCCCCATCCGGGACTAGTGCCGGGGAGCTGTTTTTT	CASSSPSGTSAGELFF
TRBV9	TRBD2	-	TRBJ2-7	TGTGCCAGCAGCGCACAAAACTTAAAATGGACTAGCGGGGGCCCTATGATCTCCTACGAGCAGTACTTC	CASSAQNLKWTSGGPMISYEQYF
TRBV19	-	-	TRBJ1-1	TGTGCCAGTAGTATCGGGGACCCTGCTATACGACCTGAAGCTTTCTTT	CASSIGDPAIRPEAFF
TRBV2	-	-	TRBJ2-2	TGTGCCAGCAGGAGGGAGCGGTACGGGGAGCTGTTTTTT	CASRRERYGELFF
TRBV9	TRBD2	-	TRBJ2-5	TGTGCCAGCAGCCAATCGGCTAGCGGATCACCGTCCGAAGAGACCCAGTACTTC	CASSQSASGSPSEETQYF
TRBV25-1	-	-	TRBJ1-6	TGTGCCAGCAGTGCCGGTTATAATTCACCCCTCCACTTT	CASSAGYNSPLHF
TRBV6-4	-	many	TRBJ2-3	TGTGCCAGCAGTGACTCGCCAGGGGGCACAGATACGCAGTATTTT	CASSDSPGGTDTQYF
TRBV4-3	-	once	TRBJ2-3	TGCGCCAGCAGCCAACACCCCGGGGTTAGCACAGATACGCAGTATTTT	CASSQHPGVSTDTQYF
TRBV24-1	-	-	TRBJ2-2	TGTGCCACCAGTGATCAGCCCGGGGAGCTGTTTTTT	CATSDQPGELFF
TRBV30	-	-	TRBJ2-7	TGTGCCTGGAGTGTAGGGGCCGGGGGCGAGCAGTACTTC	CAWSVGAGGEQYF
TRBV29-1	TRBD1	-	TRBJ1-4	TGCAGCGTTGGACAGGGATATGAAAAACTGTTTTTT	CSVGQGYEKLFF
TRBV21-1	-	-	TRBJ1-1	TGTGCCAGCAGTATACAGGGTGAAGCTTTCTTT	CASSIQGEAFF
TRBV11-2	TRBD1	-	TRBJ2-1	TGTGCCAGCAGCTTAAGGACAGGGGGCTCCTACAATGAGCAGTTCTTC	CASSLRTGGSYNEQFF
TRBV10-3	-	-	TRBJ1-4	TGTGCCATCAATACAGGGTTAGGTGAAAAACTGTTTTTT	CAINTGLGEKLFF
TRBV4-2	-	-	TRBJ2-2	TGTGCCAGCAGCCAACCCTGGGGGACCGGGGAGCTGTTTTTT	CASSQPWGTGELFF
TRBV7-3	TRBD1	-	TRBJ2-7	TGTGCCAGCAGCTCCGGAGACGGGACAGGAGGAAGATACGAGCAGTACTTC	CASSSGDGTGGRYEQYF
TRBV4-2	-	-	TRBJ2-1	TGTGCCAGCAGCCAAGATCAATCCGGATCCCCCTACAATGAGCAGTTCTTC	CASSQDQSGSPYNEQFF
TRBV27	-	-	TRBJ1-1	TGTGCCAGCAGTTTAGCACAGCATAACACTGAAGCTTTCTTT	CASSLAQHNTEAFF
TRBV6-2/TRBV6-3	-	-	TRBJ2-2	TGTGCCAGCAGTTATAGCGGCCGGGAGCTGTTTTTT	CASSYSGRELFF